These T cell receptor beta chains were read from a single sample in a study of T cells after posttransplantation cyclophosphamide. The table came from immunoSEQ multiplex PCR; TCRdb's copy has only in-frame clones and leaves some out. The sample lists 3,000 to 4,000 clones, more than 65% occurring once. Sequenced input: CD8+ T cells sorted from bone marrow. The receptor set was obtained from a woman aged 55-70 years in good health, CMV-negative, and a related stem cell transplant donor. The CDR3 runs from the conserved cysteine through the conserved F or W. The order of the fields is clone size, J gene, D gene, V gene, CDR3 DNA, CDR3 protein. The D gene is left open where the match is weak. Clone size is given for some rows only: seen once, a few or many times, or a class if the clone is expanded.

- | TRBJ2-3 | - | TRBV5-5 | TGTGCCAGCAGCTCGACAGGAGGCACAGATACGCAGTATTTT | CASSSTGGTDTQYF
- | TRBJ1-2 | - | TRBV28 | TGTGCCAGCAGTCAAATCGGACAGTTGGATGGCTACACCTTC | CASSQIGQLDGYTF
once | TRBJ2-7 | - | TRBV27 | TGTGCCAGCAGTTTCGTCGGAGAAAACTACGAGCAGTACTTC | CASSFVGENYEQYF
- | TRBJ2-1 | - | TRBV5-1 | TGCGCCAGCAGCTTGGGCCGGGACAAAAATGAGCAGTTCTTC | CASSLGRDKNEQFF
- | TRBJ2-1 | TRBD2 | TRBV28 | TGTGCCAGCAGTTTCCTAGCGGGGGGTCTCGACAATGAGCAGTTCTTC | CASSFLAGGLDNEQFF
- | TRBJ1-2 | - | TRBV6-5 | TGTGCCAGCAGTTACTGGGAGGGGAACAACTATGGCTACACCTTC | CASSYWEGNNYGYTF
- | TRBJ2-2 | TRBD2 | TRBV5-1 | TGCGCCAGCAGCTTGGAAGGACTAGCGGGGGGGCCGGTCACCGGGGAGCTGTTTTTT | CASSLEGLAGGPVTGELFF
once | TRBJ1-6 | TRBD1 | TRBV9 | TGTGCCAGCAGCGTAGAGGGGGCCAATTCACCCCTCCACTTT | CASSVEGANSPLHF
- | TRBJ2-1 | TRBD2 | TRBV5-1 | TGCGCCAGCAGCTTGGGTAGCGGGTACAATGAGCAGTTCTTC | CASSLGSGYNEQFF
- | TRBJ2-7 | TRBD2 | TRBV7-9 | TGTGCCAGCAGCCCCCTCCTAGCGGGGGACTACGAGCAGTACTTC | CASSPLLAGDYEQYF
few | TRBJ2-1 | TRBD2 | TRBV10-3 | TGTGCCATCAGACCGACTAGCGGGAGATACAATGAGCAGTTCTTC | CAIRPTSGRYNEQFF
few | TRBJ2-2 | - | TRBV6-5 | TGTGCCAGCAGTTATACGAACACCGGGGAGCTGTTTTTT | CASSYTNTGELFF
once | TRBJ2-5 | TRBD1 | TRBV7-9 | TGTGCCAGCAGCGACAGGGGAGCGAATGGGGAGACCCAGTACTTC | CASSDRGANGETQYF
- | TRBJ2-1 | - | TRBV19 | TGTGCCAGTAGCCATGGAAGGGGTAGCTCCTACAATGAGCAGTTCTTC | CASSHGRGSSYNEQFF
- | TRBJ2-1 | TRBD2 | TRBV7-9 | TGTGCCAGCAGCTCACCCCTTAGCGGGAGGGCCATGGATGAGCAGTTCTTC | CASSSPLSGRAMDEQFF
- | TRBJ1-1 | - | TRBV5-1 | TGCGCCAGCAGCTTGCAGGGGTGGGGCACTGAAGCTTTCTTT | CASSLQGWGTEAFF
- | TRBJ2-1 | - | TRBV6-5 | TGTGCCAGCAGTCGGGAACTAAGTGAGCAGTTCTTC | CASSRELSEQFF
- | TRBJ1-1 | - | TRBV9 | TGTGCCAGCAGCGTAGGAACAGGGTGGACTGAAGCTTTCTTT | CASSVGTGWTEAFF
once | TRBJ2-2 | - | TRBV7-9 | TGTGCCAGCAGCTCCTTCTCGGGACATAGTAAGCGGGAGCTGTTTTTT | CASSSFSGHSKRELFF
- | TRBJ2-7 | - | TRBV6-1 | TGTGCCACCACCCCACAATCCGGGGGAAACGAGCAGTACTTC | CATTPQSGGNEQYF
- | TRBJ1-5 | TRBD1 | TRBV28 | TGTGCCAGCAGTTTTCCGGGACAGGGGACGCGGAATAGCAATCAGCCCCAGCATTTT | CASSFPGQGTRNSNQPQHF
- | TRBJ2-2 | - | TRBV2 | TGTGCCAGCAGTGTTCGGCAGGGCGAGATCACCCACCTGAACACCGGGGAGCTGTTTTTT | CASSVRQGEITHLNTGELFF
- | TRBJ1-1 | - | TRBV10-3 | TGTGCCATCAGTGAGGCGGGGGACGGTAGTGAAGCTTTCTTT | CAISEAGDGSEAFF
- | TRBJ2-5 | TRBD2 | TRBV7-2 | TGTGCCAGCAGCTTAGCCGGGACTAGTAAAGAGACCCAGTACTTC | CASSLAGTSKETQYF
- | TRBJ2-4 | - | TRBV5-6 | TGTGCCAGCAGCCCCCCACAGGGTTTGAGGATTCAGTACTTC | CASSPPQGLRIQYF
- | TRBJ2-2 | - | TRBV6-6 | TGTGCCAGCAGTACCCAGGGATTGACCGGGGAGCTGTTTTTT | CASSTQGLTGELFF
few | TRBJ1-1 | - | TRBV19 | TGTGCCAGTAGTATAGGGCGGTCTACTGAAGCTTTCTTT | CASSIGRSTEAFF
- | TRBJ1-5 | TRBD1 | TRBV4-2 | TGTGCCAGCAGCGGGACAGGGTCGGGGGATCAGCCCCAGCATTTT | CASSGTGSGDQPQHF
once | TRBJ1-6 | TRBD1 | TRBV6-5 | TGTGCCAGCAGTTACTCGGGTGGGACAGGTCTTGCACCCCTCCACTTT | CASSYSGGTGLAPLHF
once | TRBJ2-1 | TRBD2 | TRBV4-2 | TGTGCCAGCAGCCAAGATGGGACTAGCGGCTACAATGAGCAGTTCTTC | CASSQDGTSGYNEQFF
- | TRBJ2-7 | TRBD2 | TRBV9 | TGTGCCAGCAGCGCCGGGGCGGGAGACCAACCCTACGAGCAGTACTTC | CASSAGAGDQPYEQYF
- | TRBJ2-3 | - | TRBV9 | TGTGCCAGCAGCGTAGAACCACGGACAGATACGCAGTATTTT | CASSVEPRTDTQYF
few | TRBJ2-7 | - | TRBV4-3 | TGCGCCAGCAGCCGAATCCCGGAGGGCCAAAACTTC | CASSRIPEGQNF
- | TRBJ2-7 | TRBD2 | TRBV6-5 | TGTGCCAGCAGAGCTAGCGGGAGGGCCGGGTACGAGCAGTACTTC | CASRASGRAGYEQYF
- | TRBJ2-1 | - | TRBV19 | TGTGCCACCCGTCCGGGGACAGATAGCGGTGAGCAGTTCTTC | CATRPGTDSGEQFF
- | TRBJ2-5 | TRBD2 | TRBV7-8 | TGTGCCAGCAGCACTAGCGGGAGTGAGACCCAGTACTTC | CASSTSGSETQYF
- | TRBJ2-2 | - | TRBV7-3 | TGTGCCAGCAGCCCAGGGCGGGGGCCCGGGGAGCTGTTTTTT | CASSPGRGPGELFF
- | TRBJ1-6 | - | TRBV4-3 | TGCGCCAGCAGCCAAGAAACCCGAAGAGATAATTCACCCCTCCACTTT | CASSQETRRDNSPLHF
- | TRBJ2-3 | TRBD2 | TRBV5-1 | TGCGCCAGCAGCTCGTATCCCGGTAGCGGGGGAATGGGTCTCACAGATACGCAGTATTTT | CASSSYPGSGGMGLTDTQYF
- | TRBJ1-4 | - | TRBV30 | TGTGCCTGGAGTTCAACAGGGAATGAAAAACTGTTTTTT | CAWSSTGNEKLFF